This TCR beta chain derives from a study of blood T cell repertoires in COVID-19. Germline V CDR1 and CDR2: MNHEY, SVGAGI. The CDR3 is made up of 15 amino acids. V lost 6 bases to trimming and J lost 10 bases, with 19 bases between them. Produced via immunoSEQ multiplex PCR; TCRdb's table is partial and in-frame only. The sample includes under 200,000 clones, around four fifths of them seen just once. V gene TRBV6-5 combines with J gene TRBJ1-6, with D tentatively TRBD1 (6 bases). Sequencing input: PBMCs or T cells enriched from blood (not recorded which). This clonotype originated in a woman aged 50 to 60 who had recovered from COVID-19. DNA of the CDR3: TGTGCCAGCAGGGGGATCACAGGGCTAGGATCACCCCTCCACTTT. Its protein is CASRGITGLGSPLHF.